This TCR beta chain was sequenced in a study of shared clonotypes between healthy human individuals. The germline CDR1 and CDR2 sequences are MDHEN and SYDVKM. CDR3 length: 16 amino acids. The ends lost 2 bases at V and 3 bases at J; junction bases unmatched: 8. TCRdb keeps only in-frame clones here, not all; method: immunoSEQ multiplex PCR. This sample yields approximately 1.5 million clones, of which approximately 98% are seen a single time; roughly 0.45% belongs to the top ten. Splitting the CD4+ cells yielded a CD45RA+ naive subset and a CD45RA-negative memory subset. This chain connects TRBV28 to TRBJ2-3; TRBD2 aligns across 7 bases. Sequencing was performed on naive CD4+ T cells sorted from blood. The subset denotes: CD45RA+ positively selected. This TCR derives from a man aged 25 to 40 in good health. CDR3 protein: CASSLGGQGGTDTQYF. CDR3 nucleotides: TGTGCCAGCAGTTTAGGTGGGCAGGGAGGGACAGATACGCAGTATTTT.